A selection of T cell receptor beta chains follows, all from one sample in a study of blood T cells in healthy people across ages. TCRdb analysed the 5' RACE reads with MiXCR anew, one entry per CDR3 protein. Of about 680,000 distinct CDR3 sequences listed, about 52% are singletons. The sample consisted of blood. The receptors were gathered from an older woman in good health. Each CDR3 is given with its conserved first and last residue. Each record gives: D gene, V gene, J gene, CDR3 protein. D genes are given only for firm matches.

TRBD1	TRBV29-1	TRBJ1-2	CSVEESGGPYYGYTF
TRBD1	TRBV3-1	TRBJ2-7	CASSQVLDRGDEQYF
NA	TRBV28	NA	CASSRDTAQYNEQYF
TRBD1	TRBV10-3	TRBJ2-7	CAIGKGQGGMYEQYF
TRBD2	TRBV20-1	TRBJ2-7	CSARLGTSAYEQYF
TRBD1	TRBV9	TRBJ2-5	CASSAGTGLGAETQYF
NA	TRBV29-1	TRBJ2-3	CSVRKGSGTDTRYF
TRBD1	TRBV20-1	TRBJ1-2	CSAADRVGYGYTF
NA	TRBV20-1	TRBJ2-1	CSVGARTGYNEQFF
TRBD2	TRBV9	TRBJ2-7	CASSVAPSGSYEQYF
NA	TRBV29-1	TRBJ2-3	CSVEGWDTQYF
NA	TRBV10-3	TRBJ1-2	CAINPRGGRGYTF
TRBD1	TRBV25-1	TRBJ1-5	CASSESSRAGGKQPQHF
NA	TRBV5-1	TRBJ2-7	CASSFSNYEQYF
NA	TRBV15	TRBJ1-2	CATSRELQGRGNYGYTF
NA	TRBV5-1	TRBJ2-7	CACSPGQVSYEQYF
NA	TRBV20-1	TRBJ2-7	CSASVPWAGREQYF
NA	TRBV12-3/TRBV12-4	TRBJ2-7	CASTWGGFSYEQYF
NA	TRBV7-9	TRBJ1-1	CASSTGLGSNTEAFF
NA	TRBV20-1	TRBJ1-1	CSAIWGTEAFF
NA	TRBV3-1	TRBJ1-5	CASSQSRGAGNQPQHF
TRBD2	TRBV4-2	TRBJ2-1	CASSQAGGHENEQFF
NA	TRBV29-1	TRBJ2-1	CSVEGGGLTSNEQFF
NA	TRBV20-1	TRBJ2-1	CSASERRYPYNEQFF
TRBD2	TRBV9	TRBJ2-1	CASRVEPAGGNEQFF
TRBD2	TRBV6-6	TRBJ2-7	CASSRSLSGTYEQYF
NA	TRBV11-2	TRBJ1-2	CASSSLRGSYGYTF
NA	TRBV7-2	TRBJ1-6	CASSLLGIRENSPLHF
NA	TRBV4-1	TRBJ2-7	CASSQVRADYEQYF